What follows describes a single TCR beta chain. The ends were cut back, 0 bases at V and 0 bases at J, with 6 bases in the middle. Germline loops: CDR1 LGHNA, CDR2 YNFKEQ. This CDR3 comprises 14 residues. These data originate in a study of blood T cell repertoires in COVID-19. Study context: The analysed material was cDNA or gDNA that came from T cells, B-cell-depleted T cells, or PBMCs.

Clones were sequenced by immunoSEQ multiplex PCR, and TCRdb holds only the in-frame ones, with some missing. The data contain 250,000 to 350,000 clones, about 85% of them seen just once; the ten biggest clones take up about 2%. Sequencing input: peripheral blood. This sequence joins TRBV4-2 and TRBJ2-7, with D perhaps TRBD1 (5 bases). The source is a man aged 18 to 29 with active or convalescent COVID-19. CDR3 DNA sequence: TGTGCCAGCAGCCAAGAAGGACACTCCTACGAGCAGTACTTC. Translated: CASSQEGHSYEQYF.